The TCR beta chain under discussion was sequenced for a study of technical replicates of blood from a few donors (dated by TCRdb to about 2017). Remarks on this clone: Its antigen is currently not known. Per-nucleotide qualities are absent, and no much larger clonotype sits a single base away.

Library preparation employed the immunoSEQ multiplex PCR assay. The clones in this table, taken by TCRdb from immuneACCESS, are in-frame only. Not every clone is retained; where verified, under half of the shortfall comes from an unresolved V gene, and the cause of the rest is unknown. The sample has tens of thousands of clones on record, 94% of them singletons. Jointly, the top ten make up 0.25% to 0.3% of the sample. The germline V gene yields SGHRS for CDR1 and YFSETQ for CDR2. A distance of 14 bases separates the germline ends of V and J, which lose 0 bases and 5 bases respectively. The CDR3 numbers 15 residues from cysteine through phenylalanine. The sequence is cut down to CDR3 DNA, 45 bases in frame from base 1.

The sequence was obtained from a human donor in good health. What was sequenced was T cells isolated from PBMCs. This receptor chain uses TRBV5-1 and TRBJ2-5, and TRBD1 may be the D gene, going by 6 matching bases. The nucleotides are TGCGCCAGCAGCTTGGGTCTCGCCCAGGGGGAGACCCAGTACTTC. This translates into CASSLGLAQGETQYF.